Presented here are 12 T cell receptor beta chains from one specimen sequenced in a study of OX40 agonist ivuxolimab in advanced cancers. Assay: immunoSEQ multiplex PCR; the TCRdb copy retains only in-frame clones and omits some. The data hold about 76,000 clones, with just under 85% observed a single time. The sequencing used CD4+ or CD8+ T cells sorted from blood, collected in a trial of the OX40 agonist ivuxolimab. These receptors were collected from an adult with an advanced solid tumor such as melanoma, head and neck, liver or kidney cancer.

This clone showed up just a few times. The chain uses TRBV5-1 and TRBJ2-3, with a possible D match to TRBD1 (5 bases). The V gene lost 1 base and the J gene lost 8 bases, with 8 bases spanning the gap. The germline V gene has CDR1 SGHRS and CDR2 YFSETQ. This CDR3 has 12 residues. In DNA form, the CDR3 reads TGCGCCAGCAGCTTGTGGCAGGGTACGCAGTATTTT. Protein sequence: CASSLWQGTQYF.

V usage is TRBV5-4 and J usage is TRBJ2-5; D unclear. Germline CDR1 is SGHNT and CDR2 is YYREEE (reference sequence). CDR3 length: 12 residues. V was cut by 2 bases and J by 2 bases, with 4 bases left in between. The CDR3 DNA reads TGTGCCAGCAGCTTAATACAAGAGACCCAGTACTTC. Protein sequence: CASSLIQETQYF.

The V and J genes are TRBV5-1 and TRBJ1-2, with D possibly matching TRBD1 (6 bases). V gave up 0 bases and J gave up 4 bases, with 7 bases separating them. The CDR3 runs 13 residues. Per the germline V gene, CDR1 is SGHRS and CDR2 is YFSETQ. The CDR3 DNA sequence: TGCGCCAGCAGCTTGGGACAGGTCTATGGCTACACCTTC. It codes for CASSLGQVYGYTF.

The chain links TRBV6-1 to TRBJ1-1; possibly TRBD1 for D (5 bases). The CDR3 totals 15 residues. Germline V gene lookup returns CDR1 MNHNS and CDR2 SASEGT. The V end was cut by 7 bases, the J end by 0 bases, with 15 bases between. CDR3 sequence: CASMRDGWMNTEAFF. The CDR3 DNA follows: TGTGCCAGCATGCGGGACGGCTGGATGAACACTGAAGCTTTCTTT.

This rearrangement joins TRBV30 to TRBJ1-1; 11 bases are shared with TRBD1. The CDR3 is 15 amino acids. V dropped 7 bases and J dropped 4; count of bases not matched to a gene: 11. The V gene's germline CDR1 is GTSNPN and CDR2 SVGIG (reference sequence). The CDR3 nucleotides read TGTGCCTCAGCGGGACAGGGGGGTTATAGCACTGAAGCTTTCTTT. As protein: CASAGQGGYSTEAFF. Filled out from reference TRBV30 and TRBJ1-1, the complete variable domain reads SQTIHQWPATLVQPVGSPLSLECTVEGTSNPNLYWYRQAAGRGLQLLFYSVGIGQISSEVPQNLSASRPQDRQFILSSKKLLLSDSGFYLCASAGQGGYSTEAFFGQGTRLTVV.

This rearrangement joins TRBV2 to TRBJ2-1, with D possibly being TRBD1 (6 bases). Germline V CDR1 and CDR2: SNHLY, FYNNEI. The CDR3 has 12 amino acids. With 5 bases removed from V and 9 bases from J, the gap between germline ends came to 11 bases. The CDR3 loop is CASSRDTGEQFF. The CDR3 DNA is TGTGCCAGCAGTCGGGACACGGGTGAGCAGTTCTTC.

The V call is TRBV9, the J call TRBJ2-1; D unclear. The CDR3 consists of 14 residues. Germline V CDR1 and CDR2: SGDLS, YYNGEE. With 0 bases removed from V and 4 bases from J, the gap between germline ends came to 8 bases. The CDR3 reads CASSVEYIYNEQFF. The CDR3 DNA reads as TGTGCCAGCAGCGTAGAATACATTTACAATGAGCAGTTCTTC.

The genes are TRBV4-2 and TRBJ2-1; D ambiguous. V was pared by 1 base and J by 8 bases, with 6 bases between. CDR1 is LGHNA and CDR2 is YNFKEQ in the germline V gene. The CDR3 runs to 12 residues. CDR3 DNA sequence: TGTGCCAGCAGCCAAGCTGGTTATGAGCAGTTCTTC. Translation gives CASSQAGYEQFF.

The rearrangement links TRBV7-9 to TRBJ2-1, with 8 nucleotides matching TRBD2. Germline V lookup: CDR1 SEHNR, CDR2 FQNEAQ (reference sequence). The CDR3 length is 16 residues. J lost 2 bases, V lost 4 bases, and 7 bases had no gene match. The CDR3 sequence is CASSSPSGRPYNEQFF. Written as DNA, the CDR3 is TGTGCCAGCAGCTCTCCCAGCGGGAGACCCTACAATGAGCAGTTCTTC.

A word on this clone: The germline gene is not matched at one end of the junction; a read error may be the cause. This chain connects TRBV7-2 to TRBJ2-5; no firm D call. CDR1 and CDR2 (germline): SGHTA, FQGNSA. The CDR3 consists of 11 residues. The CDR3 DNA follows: TGTGCCAGCAGCTTAGGGGCCGAGGCACACTTC. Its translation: CASSLGAEAHF.

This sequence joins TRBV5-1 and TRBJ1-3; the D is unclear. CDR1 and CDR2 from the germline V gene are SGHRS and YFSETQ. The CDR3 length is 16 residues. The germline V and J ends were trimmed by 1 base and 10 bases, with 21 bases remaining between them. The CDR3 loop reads CASSLSPGTLTRTIYF. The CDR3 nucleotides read TGCGCCAGCAGCTTGAGCCCCGGAACACTCACCAGGACCATATATTTT.

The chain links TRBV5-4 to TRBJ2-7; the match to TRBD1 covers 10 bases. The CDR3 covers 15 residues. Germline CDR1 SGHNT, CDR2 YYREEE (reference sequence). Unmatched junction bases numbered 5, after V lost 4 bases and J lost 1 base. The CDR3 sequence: CASSRTGGYSYEQYF. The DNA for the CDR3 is TGTGCCAGCAGCCGGACAGGGGGATATTCCTACGAGCAGTACTTC.